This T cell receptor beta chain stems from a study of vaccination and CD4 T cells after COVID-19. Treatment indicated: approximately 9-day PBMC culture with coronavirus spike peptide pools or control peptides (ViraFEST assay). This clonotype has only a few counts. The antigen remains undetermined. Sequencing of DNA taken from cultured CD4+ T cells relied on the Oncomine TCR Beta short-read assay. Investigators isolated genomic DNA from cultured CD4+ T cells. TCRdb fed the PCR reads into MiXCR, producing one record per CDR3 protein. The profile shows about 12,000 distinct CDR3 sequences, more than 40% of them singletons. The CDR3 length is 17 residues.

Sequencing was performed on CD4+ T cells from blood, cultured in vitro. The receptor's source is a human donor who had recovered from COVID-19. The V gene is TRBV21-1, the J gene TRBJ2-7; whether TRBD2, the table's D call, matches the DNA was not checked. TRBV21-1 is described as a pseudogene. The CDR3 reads CASSKAPLLAGVVEQYF. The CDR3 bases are TGTGCCAGCAGCAAAGCTCCTCTACTAGCGGGAGTTGTAGAGCAGTACTTC.